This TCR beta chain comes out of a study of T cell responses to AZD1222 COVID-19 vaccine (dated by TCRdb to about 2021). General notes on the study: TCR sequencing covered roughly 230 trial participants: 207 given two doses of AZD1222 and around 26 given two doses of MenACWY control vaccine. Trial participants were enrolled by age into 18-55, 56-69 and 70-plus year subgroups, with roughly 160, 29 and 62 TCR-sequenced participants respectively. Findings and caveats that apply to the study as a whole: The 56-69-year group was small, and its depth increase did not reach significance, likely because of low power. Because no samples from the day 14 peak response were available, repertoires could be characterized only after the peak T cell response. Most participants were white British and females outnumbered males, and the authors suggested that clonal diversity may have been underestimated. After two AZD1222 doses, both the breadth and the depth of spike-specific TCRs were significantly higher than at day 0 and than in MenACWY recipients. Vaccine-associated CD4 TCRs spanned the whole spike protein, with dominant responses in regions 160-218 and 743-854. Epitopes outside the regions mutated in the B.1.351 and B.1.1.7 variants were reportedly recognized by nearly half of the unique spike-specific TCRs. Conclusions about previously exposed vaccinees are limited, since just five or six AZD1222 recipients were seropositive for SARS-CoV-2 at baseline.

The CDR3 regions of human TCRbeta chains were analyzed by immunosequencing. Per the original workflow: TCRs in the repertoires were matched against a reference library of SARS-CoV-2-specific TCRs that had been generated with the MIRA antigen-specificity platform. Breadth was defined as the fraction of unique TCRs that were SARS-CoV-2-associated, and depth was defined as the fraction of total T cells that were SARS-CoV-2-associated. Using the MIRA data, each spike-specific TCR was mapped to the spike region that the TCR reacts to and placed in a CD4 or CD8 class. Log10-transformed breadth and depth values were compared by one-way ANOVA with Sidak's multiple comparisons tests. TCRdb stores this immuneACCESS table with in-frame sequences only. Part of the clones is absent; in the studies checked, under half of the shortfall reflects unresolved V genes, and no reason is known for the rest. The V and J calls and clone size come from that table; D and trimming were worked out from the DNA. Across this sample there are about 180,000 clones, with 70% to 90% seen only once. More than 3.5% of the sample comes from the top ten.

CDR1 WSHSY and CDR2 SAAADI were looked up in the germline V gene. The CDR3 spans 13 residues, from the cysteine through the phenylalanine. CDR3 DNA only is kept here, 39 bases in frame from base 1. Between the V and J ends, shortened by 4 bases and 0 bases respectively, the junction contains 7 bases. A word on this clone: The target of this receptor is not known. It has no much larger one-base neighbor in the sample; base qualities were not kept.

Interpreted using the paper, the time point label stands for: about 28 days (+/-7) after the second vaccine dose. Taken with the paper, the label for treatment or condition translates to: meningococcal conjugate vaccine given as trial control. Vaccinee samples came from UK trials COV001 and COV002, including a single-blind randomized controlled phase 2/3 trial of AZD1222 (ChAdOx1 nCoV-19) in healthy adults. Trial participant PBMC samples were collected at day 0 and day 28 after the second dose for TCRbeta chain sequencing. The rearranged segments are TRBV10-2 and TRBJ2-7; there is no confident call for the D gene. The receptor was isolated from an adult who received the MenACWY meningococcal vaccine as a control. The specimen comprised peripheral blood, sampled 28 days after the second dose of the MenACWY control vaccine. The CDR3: CASSADTSYEQYF. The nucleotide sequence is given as TGCGCCAGCAGTGCGGATACCTCCTACGAGCAGTACTTC.